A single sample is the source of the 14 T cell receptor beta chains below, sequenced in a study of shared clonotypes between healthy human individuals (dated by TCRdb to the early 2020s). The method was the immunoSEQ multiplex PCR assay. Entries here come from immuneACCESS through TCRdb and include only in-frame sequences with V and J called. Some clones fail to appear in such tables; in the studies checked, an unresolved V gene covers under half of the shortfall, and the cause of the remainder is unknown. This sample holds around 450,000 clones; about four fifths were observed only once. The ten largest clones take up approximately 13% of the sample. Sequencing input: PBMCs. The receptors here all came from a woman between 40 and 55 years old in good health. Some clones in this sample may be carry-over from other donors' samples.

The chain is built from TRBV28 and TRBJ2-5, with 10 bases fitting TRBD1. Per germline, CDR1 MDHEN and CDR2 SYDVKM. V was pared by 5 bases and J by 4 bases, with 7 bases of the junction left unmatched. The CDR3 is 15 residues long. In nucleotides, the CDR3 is TGTGCCAGCAGTCTAGGACAGGGGGTGACAGAGACCCAGTACTTC. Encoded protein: CASSLGQGVTETQYF.

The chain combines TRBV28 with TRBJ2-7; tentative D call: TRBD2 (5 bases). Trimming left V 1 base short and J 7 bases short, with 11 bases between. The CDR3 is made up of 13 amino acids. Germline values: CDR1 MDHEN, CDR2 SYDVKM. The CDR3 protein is CASSLSGTREQYF. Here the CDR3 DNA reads TGTGCCAGCAGTTTATCGGGAACGCGGGAGCAGTACTTC.

The CDR3, as DNA: TGTGCCAGCAGTTTATCGATCGGGAGCTCCTACAATGAGCAGTTCTTC. It codes for CASSLSIGSSYNEQFF. The V call is TRBV27, the J call TRBJ2-1; perhaps TRBD2 as D (6 bases). The CDR3 sequence is 16 residues long. Germline CDR1 MNHEY, CDR2 SMNVEV (reference sequence). The V end was cut by 0 bases, the J end by 0 bases, with 9 bases between.

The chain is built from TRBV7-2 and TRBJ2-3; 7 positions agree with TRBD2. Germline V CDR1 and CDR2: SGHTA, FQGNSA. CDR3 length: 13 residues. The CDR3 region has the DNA TGTGCAAACGGGGCGGGAGGCACAGATACGCAGTATTTT. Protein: CANGAGGTDTQYF.

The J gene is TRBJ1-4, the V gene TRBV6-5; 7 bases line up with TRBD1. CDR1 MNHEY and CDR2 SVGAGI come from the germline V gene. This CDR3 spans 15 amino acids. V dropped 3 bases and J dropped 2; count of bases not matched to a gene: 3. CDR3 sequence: CASSYGDSTNEKLFF. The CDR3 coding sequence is TGTGCCAGCAGTTATGGGGACAGCACTAATGAAAAACTGTTTTTT.

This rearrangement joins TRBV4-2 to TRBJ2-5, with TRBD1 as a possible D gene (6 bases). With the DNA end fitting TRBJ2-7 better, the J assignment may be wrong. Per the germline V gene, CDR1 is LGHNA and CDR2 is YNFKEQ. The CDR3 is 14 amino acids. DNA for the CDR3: TGTGCCAGCAGCCAAGTTGAGACAGGTCACGAGCAGTACTTC. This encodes CASSQVETGHEQYF.

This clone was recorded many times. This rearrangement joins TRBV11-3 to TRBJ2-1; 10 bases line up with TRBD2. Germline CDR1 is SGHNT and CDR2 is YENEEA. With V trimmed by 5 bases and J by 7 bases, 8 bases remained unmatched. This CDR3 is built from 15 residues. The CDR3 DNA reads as TGTGCCAGCAGCCATCCAGCGGGAGGGAGGAATGAGCAGTTCTTC. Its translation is CASSHPAGGRNEQFF.

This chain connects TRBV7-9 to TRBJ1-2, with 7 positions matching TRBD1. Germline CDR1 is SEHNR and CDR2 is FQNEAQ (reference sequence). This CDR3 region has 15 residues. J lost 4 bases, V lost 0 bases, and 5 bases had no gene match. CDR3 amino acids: CASSLATDRAYGYTF. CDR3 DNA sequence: TGTGCCAGCAGCTTAGCTACTGACAGGGCCTATGGCTACACCTTC.

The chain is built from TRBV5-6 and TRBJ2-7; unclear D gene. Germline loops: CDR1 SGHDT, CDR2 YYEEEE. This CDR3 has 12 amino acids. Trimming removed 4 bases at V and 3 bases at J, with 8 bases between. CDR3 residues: CASSRANYEQYF. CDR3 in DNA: TGTGCCAGCAGCCGGGCCAACTACGAGCAGTACTTC. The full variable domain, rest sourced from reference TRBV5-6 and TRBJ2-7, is DAGVTQSPTHLIKTRGQQVTLRCSPKSGHDTVSWYQQALGQGPQFIFQYYEEEERQRGNFPDRFSGHQFPNYSSELNVNALLLGDSALYLCASSRANYEQYFGPGTRLTVT.

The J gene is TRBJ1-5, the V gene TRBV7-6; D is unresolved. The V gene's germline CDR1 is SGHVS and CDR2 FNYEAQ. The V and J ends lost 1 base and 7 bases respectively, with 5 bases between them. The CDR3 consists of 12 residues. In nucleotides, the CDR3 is TGTGCCAGCAGCTTAGTAGGGCAGCCCCAGCATTTT. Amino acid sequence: CASSLVGQPQHF.

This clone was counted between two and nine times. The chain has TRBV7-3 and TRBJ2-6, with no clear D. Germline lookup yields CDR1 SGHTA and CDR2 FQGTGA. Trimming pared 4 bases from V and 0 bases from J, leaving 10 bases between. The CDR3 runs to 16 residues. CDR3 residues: CASSSRTSSGANVLTF. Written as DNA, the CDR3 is TGTGCCAGCAGCTCAAGGACGAGCTCTGGGGCCAACGTCCTGACTTTC. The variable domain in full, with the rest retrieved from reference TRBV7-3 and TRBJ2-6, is GAGVSQTPSNKVTEKGKYVELRCDPISGHTALYWYRQSLGQGPEFLIYFQGTGAADDSGLPNDRFFAVRPEGSVSTLKIQRTERGDSAVYLCASSSRTSSGANVLTFGAGSRLTVL.

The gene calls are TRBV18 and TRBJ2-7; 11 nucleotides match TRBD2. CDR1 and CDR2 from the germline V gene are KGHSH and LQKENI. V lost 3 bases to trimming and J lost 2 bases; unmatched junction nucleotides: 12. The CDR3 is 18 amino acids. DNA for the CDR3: TGTGCCAGCTCACCTGACCTGGGACTAGCGGAGAATCCCTACGAGCAGTACTTC. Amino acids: CASSPDLGLAENPYEQYF. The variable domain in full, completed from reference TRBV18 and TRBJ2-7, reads NAGVMQNPRHLVRRRGQEARLRCSPMKGHSHVYWYRQLPEEGLKFMVYLQKENIIDESGMPKERFSAEFPKEGPSILRIQQVVRGDSAAYFCASSPDLGLAENPYEQYFGPGTRLTVT.

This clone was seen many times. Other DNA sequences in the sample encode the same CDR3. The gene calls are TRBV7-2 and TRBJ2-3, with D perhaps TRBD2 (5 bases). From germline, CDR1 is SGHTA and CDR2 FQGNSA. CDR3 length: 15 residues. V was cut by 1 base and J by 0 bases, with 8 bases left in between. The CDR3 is CASSLDGGSTDTQYF. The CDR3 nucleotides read TGTGCCAGCAGCTTAGACGGCGGGAGCACAGATACGCAGTATTTT.

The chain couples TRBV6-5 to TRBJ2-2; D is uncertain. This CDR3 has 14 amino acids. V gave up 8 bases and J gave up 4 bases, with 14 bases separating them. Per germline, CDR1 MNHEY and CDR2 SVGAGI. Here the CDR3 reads CASGSGWSTGELFF. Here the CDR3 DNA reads TGTGCCAGCGGATCCGGGTGGTCCACCGGGGAGCTGTTTTTT.